A selection of T cell receptor beta chains follows, all from one sample in a study of shared clonotypes between healthy human individuals. The repertoire was sequenced with immunoSEQ multiplex PCR; TCRdb's copy has only in-frame clones and lacks some. This table holds around 2.1 million clones, nearly 97% found once. The sequencing input was naive CD4+ T cells sorted from blood. These receptors were taken from a man between 18 and 35 years old in good health. Both conserved end residues are part of each CDR3. The D gene is left open where the match is weak. Clone size, where shown, is once, few, many, or a class for clones that have expanded.

TRBV5-4,.,14,TRBJ1-2,.,TGTGCCAGCAGACGTGCCGGGCCTTCTTATGGCTACACCTTC,CASRRAGPSYGYTF
TRBV7-2,.,13,TRBJ1-2,.,TGTGCCAGCACATCCACACAGGGTGTCGGCTACACCTTC,CASTSTQGVGYTF
TRBV7-7,.,20,TRBJ1-4,.,TGTGCTAGCAGCTTATGGGCACCTTCGGGAAGCCTAACAACTAATGAAAAACTGTTTTTT,CASSLWAPSGSLTTNEKLFF
TRBV10-1,.,17,TRBJ2-2,.,TGCGCCAGCAGTGAGTCTCGTGGGGGGCACAACACCGGGGAGCTGTTTTTT,CASSESRGGHNTGELFF
TRBV9,.,12,TRBJ1-2,.,TGTGCCAGCAAGGGAGGGCTCGGGGGCTACACCTTC,CASKGGLGGYTF
TRBV7-2,.,13,TRBJ2-7,.,TGTGCCAGCAGCTCGTGGACCGCCTACGAGCAGTACTTC,CASSSWTAYEQYF
TRBV9,.,17,TRBJ2-2,few,TGTGCCAGCAGCGCGATGCGGTTAGGGGGACGCTTCGGGGAGCTGTTTTTT,CASSAMRLGGRFGELFF
TRBV9,.,15,TRBJ1-6,few,TGTGCCAGCAGCGTAGCCGGGGGCAGGAATTCACCCCTCCACTTT,CASSVAGGRNSPLHF
TRBV19,.,13,TRBJ2-3,.,TGTGCCAGTAGTATCTCCGGGGGCAATACGCAGTATTTT,CASSISGGNTQYF
TRBV5-6,.,14,TRBJ1-6,.,TGTGCCAGCAGCTCGGGACGGGGCAATTCACCCCTCCACTTT,CASSSGRGNSPLHF
TRBV18,TRBD1,16,TRBJ1-2,.,TGTGCCAGCTCACCATCATTACCAGGGGGCGACTATGGCTACACCTTC,CASSPSLPGGDYGYTF
TRBV2,.,13,TRBJ1-5,.,TGTGCCAGCAGGGGAGCGCAAAATCAGCCCCAGCATTTT,CASRGAQNQPQHF
TRBV11-3,.,15,TRBJ1-3,.,TGTGCCAGCAGTGTGGACCCGAACTCTGGAAACACCATATATTTT,CASSVDPNSGNTIYF
TRBV19,.,16,TRBJ1-5,.,TGTGCCAGTAGGCTACTCGGGGATTTTAGCAATCAGCCCCAGCATTTT,CASRLLGDFSNQPQHF
TRBV2,.,14,TRBJ1-1,.,TGTGCCAGCATTTCAGGGAGCATGAACACTGAAGCTTTCTTT,CASISGSMNTEAFF
TRBV5-1,.,13,TRBJ2-7,.,TGCGCCAGCAGCTTGGTGGAGACCTACGAGCAGTACTTC,CASSLVETYEQYF
TRBV18,.,15,TRBJ1-5,.,TGTGCCAGCTCACCAGGGCGGGGGGGTTATCAGCCCCAGCATTTT,CASSPGRGGYQPQHF
TRBV18,TRBD1,16,TRBJ1-6,.,TGTGCCAGCTCACCCCGAGGACAGGGGAGGAATTCACCCCTCCACTTT,CASSPRGQGRNSPLHF
TRBV28,.,15,TRBJ1-5,.,TGTGCCAGCAGTCCCGACAGATATAGCAATCAGCCCCAGCATTTT,CASSPDRYSNQPQHF
TRBV4-2,.,14,TRBJ2-7,.,TGTGCCAGCAGCCAAGATCGAGGCTACTACGAGCAGTACTTC,CASSQDRGYYEQYF
TRBV27,TRBD1,20,TRBJ1-2,once,TGTGCCAGCAGTAGGGACAGGAGGATCGGGCTTCAGTTAGCTAACTATGGCTACACCTTC,CASSRDRRIGLQLANYGYTF
TRBV28,.,12,TRBJ2-7,.,TGTGCCAGCAGCACCTCTCGGTACGAGCAGTACTTC,CASSTSRYEQYF
TRBV27,.,18,TRBJ1-5,.,TGTGCCAGCAGTCCTCTCCAACCGGGGGTTGGGGGCAATCAGCCCCAGCATTTT,CASSPLQPGVGGNQPQHF
TRBV6-5,.,15,TRBJ2-1,.,TGTGCCAGCAGTTACTCGATCGCGGTCGGGAATGAGCAGTTCTTC,CASSYSIAVGNEQFF
TRBV5-5,TRBD1,16,TRBJ2-2,.,TGTGCCAGCAGCCTAGACAGGGGGCCTTTCCCCGGGGAGCTGTTTTTT,CASSLDRGPFPGELFF
TRBV18,.,13,TRBJ2-3,few,TGTGCCAGCTCACCACCGGTAAGGGATACGCAGTATTTT,CASSPPVRDTQYF
TRBV11-2,.,17,TRBJ2-2,.,TGTGCCAGCAGCTTAGAGTCGGCCGGGGGGAACACCGGGGAGCTGTTTTTT,CASSLESAGGNTGELFF
TRBV6-4,.,15,TRBJ2-3,.,TGTGCCATCCCAGAGACTAGAAGGGTTACAGATACGCAGTATTTT,CAIPETRRVTDTQYF
TRBV7-2,.,14,TRBJ2-2,.,TGTGCCAGCGCCTGGACACCTTACACCGGGGAGCTGTTTTTT,CASAWTPYTGELFF
TRBV19,TRBD1,15,TRBJ1-6,.,TGTGCCAGTAGTCCAGGACAGGGACGTAATTCACCCCTCCACTTT,CASSPGQGRNSPLHF
TRBV2,.,12,TRBJ2-5,.,TGTGCCAGCAGACTAAGTAGGGAGACCCAGTACTTC,CASRLSRETQYF
TRBV4-1,.,14,TRBJ1-4,.,TGCGCCAGCAGCCAAGTCGTGGGGTCTGAAAAACTGTTTTTT,CASSQVVGSEKLFF
TRBV25-1,.,14,TRBJ1-5,.,TGTGCCAGCAGTGGGCCGGGGGGCTCTCAGCCCCAGCATTTT,CASSGPGGSQPQHF
TRBV5-8,.,15,TRBJ2-7,.,TGTGCCAGCAGCCGATACGAGGGTGTTGCTTACGAGCAGTACTTC,CASSRYEGVAYEQYF
TRBV5-4,TRBD1,15,TRBJ2-3,.,TGTGCCAGCAGCACCGGGACAGGTGGCACAGATACGCAGTATTTT,CASSTGTGGTDTQYF
TRBV28,TRBD1,15,TRBJ1-4,once,TGTGCCAGCAGTTTAGAGGGACAGGGGGCCGAAAAACTGTTTTTT,CASSLEGQGAEKLFF
TRBV11-2,TRBD2,16,TRBJ2-1,.,TGTGCCAGCAGCCTACGAGCGGGAGACTCCTACAATGAGCAGTTCTTC,CASSLRAGDSYNEQFF
TRBV2,TRBD2,14,TRBJ2-1,.,TGTGCCAGCAGTACTCTAGCGGTTTACAATGAGCAGTTCTTC,CASSTLAVYNEQFF
TRBV4-3,TRBD1,13,TRBJ1-2,.,TGCGCCAGCAGCCAGGACAGGGACTATGGCTACACCTTC,CASSQDRDYGYTF
TRBV10-3,TRBD1,15,TRBJ2-7,once,TGTGCCATCAGTGAGCCGAGGACAGGACCTTACGAGCAGTACTTC,CAISEPRTGPYEQYF
TRBV11-2,.,13,TRBJ2-7,.,TGTGCCAGCAGCGGGGGACCACCTTACGAGCAGTACTTC,CASSGGPPYEQYF
TRBV7-2,.,14,TRBJ2-5,.,TGTGCCAGCACCCCCTCTCGACTTGGAGAGACCCAGTACTTC,CASTPSRLGETQYF
TRBV11-2,.,13,TRBJ2-7,.,TGTGCCAGCAGCCGACAGCTAAACTACGAGCAGTACTTC,CASSRQLNYEQYF
TRBV4-1,.,17,TRBJ1-1,.,TGCGCCAGCAGCCAAGATATAATCGGGGCGGTAGGCACTGAAGCTTTCTTT,CASSQDIIGAVGTEAFF
TRBV6-1,.,13,TRBJ1-2,.,TGTGCCAGCACTGTGCAGCTCAACTATGGCTACACCTTC,CASTVQLNYGYTF
TRBV19,TRBD2,16,TRBJ2-3,.,TGTGCCAGTAGTTCCTTAGCGGGTAGGACCACAGATACGCAGTATTTT,CASSSLAGRTTDTQYF
TRBV13,.,15,TRBJ1-4,.,TGTGCCAGCAGCTCAAGGGGCAGGATTGAGGAAAAACTGTTTTTT,CASSSRGRIEEKLFF
TRBV19,.,14,TRBJ1-2,.,TGTGCCAGTAGTATCGCAGCAGCCATGGGTGGCTACACCTTC,CASSIAAAMGGYTF
TRBV29-1,.,10,TRBJ2-5,.,TGCAGCGTTGCACAAGAGACCCAGTACTTC,CSVAQETQYF